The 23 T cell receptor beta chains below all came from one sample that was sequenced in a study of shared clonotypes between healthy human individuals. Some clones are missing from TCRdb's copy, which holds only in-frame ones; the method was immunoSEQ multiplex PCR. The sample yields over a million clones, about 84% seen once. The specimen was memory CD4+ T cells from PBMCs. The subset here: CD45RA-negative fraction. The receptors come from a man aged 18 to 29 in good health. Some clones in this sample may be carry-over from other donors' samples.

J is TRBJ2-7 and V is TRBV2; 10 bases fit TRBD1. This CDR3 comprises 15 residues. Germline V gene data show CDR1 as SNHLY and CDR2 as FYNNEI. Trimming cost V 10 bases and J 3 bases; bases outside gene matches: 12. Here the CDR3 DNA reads TGTGCCACCAAATTAAGACAGGGGGCGTTCTACGAGCAGTACTTC. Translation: CATKLRQGAFYEQYF.

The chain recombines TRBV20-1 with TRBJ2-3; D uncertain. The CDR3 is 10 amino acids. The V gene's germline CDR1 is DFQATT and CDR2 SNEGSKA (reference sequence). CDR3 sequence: CGYRTDTQYF. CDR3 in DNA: TGCGGGTATAGGACAGATACGCAGTATTTT.

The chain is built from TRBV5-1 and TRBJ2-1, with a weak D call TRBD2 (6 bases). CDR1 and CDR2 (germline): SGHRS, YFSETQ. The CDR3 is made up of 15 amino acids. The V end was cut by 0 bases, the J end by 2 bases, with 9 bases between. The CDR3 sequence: CASSLVRDTYNEQFF. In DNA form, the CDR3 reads TGCGCCAGCAGCTTGGTGCGGGATACCTACAATGAGCAGTTCTTC.

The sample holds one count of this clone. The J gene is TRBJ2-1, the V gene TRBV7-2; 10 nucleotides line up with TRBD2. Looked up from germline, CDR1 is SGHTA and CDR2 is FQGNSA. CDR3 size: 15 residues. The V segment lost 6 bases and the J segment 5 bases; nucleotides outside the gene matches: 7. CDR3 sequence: CASRRTSGSNNEQFF. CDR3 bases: TGTGCCAGCAGACGGACTAGCGGATCTAACAATGAGCAGTTCTTC.

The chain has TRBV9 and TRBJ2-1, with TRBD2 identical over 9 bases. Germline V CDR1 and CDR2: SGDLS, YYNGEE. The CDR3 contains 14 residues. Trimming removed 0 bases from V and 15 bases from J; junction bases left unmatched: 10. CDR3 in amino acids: CASSVETRGTSLFF. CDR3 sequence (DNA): TGTGCCAGCAGCGTAGAGACCAGGGGGACTAGCTTGTTCTTC. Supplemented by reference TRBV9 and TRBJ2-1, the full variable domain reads DSGVTQTPKHLITATGQRVTLRCSPRSGDLSVYWYQQSLDQGLQFLIQYYNGEERAKGNILERFSAQQFPDLHSELNLSSLELGDSALYFCASSVETRGTSLFFGPGTRLTVL.

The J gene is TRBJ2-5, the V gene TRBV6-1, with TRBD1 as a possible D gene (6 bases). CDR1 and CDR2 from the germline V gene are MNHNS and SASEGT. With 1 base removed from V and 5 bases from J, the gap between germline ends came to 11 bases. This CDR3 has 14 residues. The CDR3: CASSEDRARETQYF. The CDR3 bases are TGTGCCAGCAGTGAAGACAGGGCTCGGGAGACCCAGTACTTC.

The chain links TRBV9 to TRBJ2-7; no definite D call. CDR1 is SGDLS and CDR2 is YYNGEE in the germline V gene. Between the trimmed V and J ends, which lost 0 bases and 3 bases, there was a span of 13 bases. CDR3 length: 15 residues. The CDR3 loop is CASSVATQAIYEQYF. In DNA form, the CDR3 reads TGTGCCAGCAGCGTAGCTACCCAGGCGATCTACGAGCAGTACTTC.

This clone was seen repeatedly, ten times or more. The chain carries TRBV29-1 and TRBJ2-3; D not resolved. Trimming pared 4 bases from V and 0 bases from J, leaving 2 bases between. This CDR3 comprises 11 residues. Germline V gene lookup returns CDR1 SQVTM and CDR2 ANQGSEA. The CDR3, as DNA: TGCAGCGTTGGGAGCACAGATACGCAGTATTTT. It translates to CSVGSTDTQYF.

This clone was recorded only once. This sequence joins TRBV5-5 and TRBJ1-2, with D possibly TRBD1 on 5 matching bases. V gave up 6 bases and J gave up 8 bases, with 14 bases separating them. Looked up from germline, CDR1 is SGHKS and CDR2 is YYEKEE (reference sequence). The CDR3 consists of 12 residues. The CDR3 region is CASTRDADGYTF. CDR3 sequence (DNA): TGTGCCAGCACCAGGGACGCGGACGGCTACACCTTC.

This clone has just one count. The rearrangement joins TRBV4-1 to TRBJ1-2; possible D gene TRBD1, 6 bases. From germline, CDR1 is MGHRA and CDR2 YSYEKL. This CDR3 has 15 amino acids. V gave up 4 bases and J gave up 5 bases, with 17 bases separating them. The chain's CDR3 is CASSLWGLTGYGYTF. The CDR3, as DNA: TGCGCCAGCAGCCTATGGGGCCTAACAGGGTATGGCTACACCTTC.

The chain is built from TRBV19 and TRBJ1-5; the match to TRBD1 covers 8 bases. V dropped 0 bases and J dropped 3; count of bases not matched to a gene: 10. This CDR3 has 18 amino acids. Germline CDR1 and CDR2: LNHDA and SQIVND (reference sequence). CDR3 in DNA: TGTGCCAGTAGTATAGATCGGGCAGGGGGCCTATCCAATCAGCCCCAGCATTTT. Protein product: CASSIDRAGGLSNQPQHF.

CDR3 protein: CASSLFQGLNNSPLHF. Here the CDR3 DNA reads TGTGCCAGCAGTTTATTTCAGGGGCTTAATAATTCACCCCTCCACTTT. The chain couples TRBV28 to TRBJ1-6, with D possibly matching TRBD1 (6 bases). CDR3 length: 16 amino acids. Trimming left V 1 base short and J 5 bases short, with 12 bases between. Germline V gene lookup returns CDR1 MDHEN and CDR2 SYDVKM.

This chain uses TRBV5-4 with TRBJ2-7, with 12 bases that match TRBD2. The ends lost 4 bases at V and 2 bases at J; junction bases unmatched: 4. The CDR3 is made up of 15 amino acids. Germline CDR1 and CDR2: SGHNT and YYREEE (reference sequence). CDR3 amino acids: CASSPGTSGPYEQYF. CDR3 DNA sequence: TGTGCCAGCAGCCCAGGGACTAGCGGGCCCTACGAGCAGTACTTC.

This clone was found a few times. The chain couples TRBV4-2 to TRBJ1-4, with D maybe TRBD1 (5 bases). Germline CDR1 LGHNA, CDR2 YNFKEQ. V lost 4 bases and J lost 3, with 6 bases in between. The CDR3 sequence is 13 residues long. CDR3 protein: CASSLGANEKLFF. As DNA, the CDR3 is TGTGCCAGCAGCCTGGGGGCTAATGAAAAACTGTTTTTT.

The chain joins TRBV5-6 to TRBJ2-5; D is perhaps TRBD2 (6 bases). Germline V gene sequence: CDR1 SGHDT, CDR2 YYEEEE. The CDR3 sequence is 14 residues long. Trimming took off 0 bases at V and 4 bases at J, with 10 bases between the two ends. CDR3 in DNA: TGTGCCAGCAGCTTGGCGTGGGGAGGAGAGACCCAGTACTTC. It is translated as CASSLAWGGETQYF. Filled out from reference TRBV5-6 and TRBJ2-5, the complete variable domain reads DAGVTQSPTHLIKTRGQQVTLRCSPKSGHDTVSWYQQALGQGPQFIFQYYEEEERQRGNFPDRFSGHQFPNYSSELNVNALLLGDSALYLCASSLAWGGETQYFGPGTRLLVL.

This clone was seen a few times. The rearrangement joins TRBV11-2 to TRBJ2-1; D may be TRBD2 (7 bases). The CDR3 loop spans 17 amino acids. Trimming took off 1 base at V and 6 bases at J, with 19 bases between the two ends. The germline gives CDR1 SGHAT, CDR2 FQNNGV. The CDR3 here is CASSLGRRGATPNEQFF. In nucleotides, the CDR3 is TGTGCCAGCAGCTTAGGCCGTCGGGGGGCCACACCCAATGAGCAGTTCTTC.

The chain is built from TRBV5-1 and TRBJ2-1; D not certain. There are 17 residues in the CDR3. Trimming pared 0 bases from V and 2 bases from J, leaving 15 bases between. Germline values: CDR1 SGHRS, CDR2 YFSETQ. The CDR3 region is CASSLVSSAAAYNEQFF. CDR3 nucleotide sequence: TGCGCCAGCAGCTTGGTTTCTAGTGCTGCGGCCTACAATGAGCAGTTCTTC.

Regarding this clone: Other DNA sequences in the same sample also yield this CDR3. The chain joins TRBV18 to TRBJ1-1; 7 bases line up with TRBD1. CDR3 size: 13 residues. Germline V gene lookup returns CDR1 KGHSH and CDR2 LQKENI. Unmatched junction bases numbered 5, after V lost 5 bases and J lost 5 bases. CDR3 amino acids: CASSGQGGTEAFF. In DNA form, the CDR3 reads TGTGCCAGCTCAGGGCAGGGGGGGACTGAAGCTTTCTTT.

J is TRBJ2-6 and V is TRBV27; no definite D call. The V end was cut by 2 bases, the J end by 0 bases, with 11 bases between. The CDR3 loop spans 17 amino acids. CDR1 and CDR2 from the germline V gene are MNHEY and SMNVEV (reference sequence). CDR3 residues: CASSLMSGFSGANVLTF. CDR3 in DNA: TGTGCCAGCAGTTTAATGTCGGGCTTCTCTGGGGCCAACGTCCTGACTTTC.

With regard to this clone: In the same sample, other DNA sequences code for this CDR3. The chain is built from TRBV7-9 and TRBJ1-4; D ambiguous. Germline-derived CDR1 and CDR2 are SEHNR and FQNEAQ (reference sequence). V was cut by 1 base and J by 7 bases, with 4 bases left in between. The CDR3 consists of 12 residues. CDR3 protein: CASSLGGEKLFF. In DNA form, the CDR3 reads TGTGCCAGCAGCTTAGGCGGTGAAAAACTGTTTTTT.

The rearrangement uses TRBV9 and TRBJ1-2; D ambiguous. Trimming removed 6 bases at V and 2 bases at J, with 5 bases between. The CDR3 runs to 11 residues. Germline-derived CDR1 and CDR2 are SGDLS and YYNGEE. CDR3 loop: CASTANYGYTF. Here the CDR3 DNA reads TGTGCCAGCACGGCCAACTATGGCTACACCTTC.

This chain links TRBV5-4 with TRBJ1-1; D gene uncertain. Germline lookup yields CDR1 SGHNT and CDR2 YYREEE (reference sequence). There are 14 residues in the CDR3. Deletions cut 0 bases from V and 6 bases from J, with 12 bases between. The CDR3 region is CASSLGEGSAEAFF. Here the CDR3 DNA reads TGTGCCAGCAGCTTGGGTGAGGGTTCGGCTGAAGCTTTCTTT.

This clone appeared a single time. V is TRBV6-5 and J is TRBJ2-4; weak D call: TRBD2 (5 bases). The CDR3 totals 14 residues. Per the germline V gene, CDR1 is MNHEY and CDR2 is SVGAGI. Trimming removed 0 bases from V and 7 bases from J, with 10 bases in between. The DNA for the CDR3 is TGTGCCAGCAGTTACTCTCCCGGGAACAACATTCAGTACTTC. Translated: CASSYSPGNNIQYF.